A single count supports the clone carrying this T cell receptor (beta chain). This record comes from a study of blood T cell repertoires in COVID-19. The wider study: From T cells, B-cell-depleted T cells, or PBMCs came the material, which was cDNA or gDNA.

The CDR3 has 14 amino acids. The ends were cut back, 0 bases at V and 6 bases at J, with 10 bases in the middle. Germline CDR1 is SGHRS and CDR2 is YFSETQ. Authors' data handling: Reference gene primers were amplified, and this amplification served to estimate nucleated cell counts. Assay used: immunoSEQ multiplex PCR; TCRdb lists only in-frame clones, some missing. Clonal size and the V and J genes are those of that table, whereas D and trimming came from the DNA. Of around 330,000 clones in the sample, 75% to 90% were seen once. The age range of participants was about 18 to 90 years, with residence in about two dozen US areas. Two negative PCRs, clearance, or symptom resolution characterized the recovered Cohort 3 donors.

The chain joins TRBV5-1 to TRBJ2-1; D unresolved. Source material: PBMCs or T cells enriched from blood (not recorded which). This receptor was obtained from a woman between 35 and 50 years old who had recovered from COVID-19. The CDR3 nucleotides are TGCGCCAGCAGCTTGGCTTCGGGTGCCAATGAGCAGTTCTTC. Its translation: CASSLASGANEQFF.